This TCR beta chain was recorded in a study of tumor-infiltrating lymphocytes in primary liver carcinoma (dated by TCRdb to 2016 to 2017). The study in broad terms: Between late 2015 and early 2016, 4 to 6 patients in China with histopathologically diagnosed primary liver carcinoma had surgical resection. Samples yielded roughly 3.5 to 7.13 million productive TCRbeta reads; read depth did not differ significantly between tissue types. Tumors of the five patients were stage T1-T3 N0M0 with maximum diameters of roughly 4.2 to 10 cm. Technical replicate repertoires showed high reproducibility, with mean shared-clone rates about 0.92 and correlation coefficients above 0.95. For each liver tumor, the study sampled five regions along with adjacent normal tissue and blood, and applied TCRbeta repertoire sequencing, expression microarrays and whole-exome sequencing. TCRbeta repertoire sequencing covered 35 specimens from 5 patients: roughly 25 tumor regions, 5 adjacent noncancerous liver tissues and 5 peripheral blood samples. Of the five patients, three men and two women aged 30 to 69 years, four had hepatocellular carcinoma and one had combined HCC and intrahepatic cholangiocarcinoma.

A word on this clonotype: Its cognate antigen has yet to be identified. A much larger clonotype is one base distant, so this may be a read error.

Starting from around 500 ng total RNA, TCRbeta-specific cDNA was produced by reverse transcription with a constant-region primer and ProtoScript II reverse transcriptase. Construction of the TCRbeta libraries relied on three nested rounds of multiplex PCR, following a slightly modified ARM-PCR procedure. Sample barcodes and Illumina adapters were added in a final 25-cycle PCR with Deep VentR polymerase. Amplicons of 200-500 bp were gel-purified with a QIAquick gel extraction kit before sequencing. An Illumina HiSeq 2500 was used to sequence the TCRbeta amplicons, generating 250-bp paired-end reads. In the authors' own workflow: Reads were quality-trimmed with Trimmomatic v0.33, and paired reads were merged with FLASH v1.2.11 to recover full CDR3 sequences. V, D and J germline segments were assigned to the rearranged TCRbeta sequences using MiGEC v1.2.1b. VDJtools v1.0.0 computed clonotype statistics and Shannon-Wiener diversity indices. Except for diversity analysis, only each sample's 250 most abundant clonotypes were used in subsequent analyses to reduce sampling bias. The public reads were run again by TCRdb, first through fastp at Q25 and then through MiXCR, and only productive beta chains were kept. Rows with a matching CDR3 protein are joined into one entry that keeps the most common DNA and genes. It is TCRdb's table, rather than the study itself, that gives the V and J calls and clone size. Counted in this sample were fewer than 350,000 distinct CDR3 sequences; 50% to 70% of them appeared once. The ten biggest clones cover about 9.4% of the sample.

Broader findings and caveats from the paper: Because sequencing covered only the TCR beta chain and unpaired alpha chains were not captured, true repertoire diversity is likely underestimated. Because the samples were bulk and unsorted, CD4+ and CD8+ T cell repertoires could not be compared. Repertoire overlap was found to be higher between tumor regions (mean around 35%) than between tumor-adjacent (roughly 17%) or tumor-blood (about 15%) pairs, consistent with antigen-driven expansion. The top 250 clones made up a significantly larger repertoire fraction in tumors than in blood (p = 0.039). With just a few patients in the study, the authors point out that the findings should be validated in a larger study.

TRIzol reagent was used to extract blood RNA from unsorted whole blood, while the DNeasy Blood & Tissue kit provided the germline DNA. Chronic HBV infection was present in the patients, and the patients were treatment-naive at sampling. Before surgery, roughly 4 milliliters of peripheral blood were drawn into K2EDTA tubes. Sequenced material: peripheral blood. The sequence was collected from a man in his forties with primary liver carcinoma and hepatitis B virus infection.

The DNA sequence is as follows: TGTTCCGCAAGCCCCGCCGGCTCTAGCGGGATTTTCGAGCAGTACTTC. This gives the protein CSASPAGSSGIFEQYF. Rearrangement joined TRBV28 to TRBJ2-7; TRBD2 matches 9 bases in the middle. CDR1 and CDR2 were assigned from the germline V gene as MDHEN and SYDVKM. Including cysteine and phenylalanine, the CDR3 has 16 amino acids. The kept DNA is CDR3 alone, 48 bases in frame from the first base.